This entry concerns a single T cell receptor beta chain. The specificity of this receptor is unknown. No base quality information exists; no much larger clone differs at one position. The data stem from a study of T cell repertoires in cytomegalovirus infection (dated by TCRdb to between 2018 and 2020). At the level of the whole study: Because public TCR beta signatures pointed to carriage of CMV infection together with the matching HLA type, the HLA type of each donor mattered for the analysis. Overall study results and their limits: Carriers of CMV infection plus the relevant HLA type were discriminated by the cumulative frequency of public TCR beta family members in the study cohort and in an independent approximately 340-donor cohort. The ex vivo response was dominated by HLA-C-restricted CMV-specific TCR beta clonotypes, and the single most frequent clonotype in two of eight donors was supplied by these HLA-C-restricted clonotypes.

The CDR3 measures 11 amino acids from cysteine to phenylalanine. The only DNA kept is the CDR3, 33 bases in frame from the first base. From a lookup of the germline V gene, CDR1 and CDR2 are ENHRY and SYGVKD. The trim is 4 bases for V and 4 bases for J, with a gap of 5 bases between the germline ends. The run used an Illumina HiSeq 1500. TCRdb reanalyzed the raw reads on its own, using fastp at Q25 for trimming and MiXCR for clone calling, and kept in-frame beta chains. Entries that share a CDR3 protein sequence are merged under the most common genes and DNA. The table for this sample lists more than 400,000 distinct CDR3 sequences; approximately 26% of them were counted only once. 13% of the sample goes to the ten largest clones.

The sequence links TRBV10-3 to TRBJ2-7; too little of a D gene remains to name it. This clonotype was obtained from a human donor in good health (CMV status not recorded). Some clones in this sample may be carry-over from other donors' samples. Sequences were obtained from PBMCs. The DNA reads as follows: TGTGCCATCAGTGGGGGATACGAGCAGTACTTC. Translated, it gives CAISGGYEQYF.